This T cell receptor beta chain derives from a study of Graves' ophthalmopathy and Graves' hyperthyroidism. Hyperthyroidism counted as stable given no ophthalmopathy within 18 months of follow-up. At least ten counts were recorded for this clonotype. This CDR3 comprises 14 residues. Germline V gene sequence: CDR1 SQVTM, CDR2 ANQGSEA. The V gene end was trimmed by 7 bases and the J gene end by 1 base; junction bases not matched to a gene: 3. RNA transcripts served as template for amplifying TCR beta CDR3 sequences. A first-round RT-PCR used HTBI primers, followed by a second-round multiplex PCR. TCRdb redid the calling of the multiplex PCR reads with MiXCR, one entry per CDR3 protein. The sample lists about 400,000 distinct CDR3 sequences, 15% to 19% occurring once.

The source of this sequence is a young woman with stable Graves' hyperthyroidism. The chain links TRBV29-1 to TRBJ2-2; 10 bases fit TRBD1. The material sequenced was peripheral blood. In nucleotides, the CDR3 is TGCAGCGCTGGACAGGGGGGGAACACCGGGGAGCTGTTTTTT. Amino acids: CSAGQGGNTGELFF.